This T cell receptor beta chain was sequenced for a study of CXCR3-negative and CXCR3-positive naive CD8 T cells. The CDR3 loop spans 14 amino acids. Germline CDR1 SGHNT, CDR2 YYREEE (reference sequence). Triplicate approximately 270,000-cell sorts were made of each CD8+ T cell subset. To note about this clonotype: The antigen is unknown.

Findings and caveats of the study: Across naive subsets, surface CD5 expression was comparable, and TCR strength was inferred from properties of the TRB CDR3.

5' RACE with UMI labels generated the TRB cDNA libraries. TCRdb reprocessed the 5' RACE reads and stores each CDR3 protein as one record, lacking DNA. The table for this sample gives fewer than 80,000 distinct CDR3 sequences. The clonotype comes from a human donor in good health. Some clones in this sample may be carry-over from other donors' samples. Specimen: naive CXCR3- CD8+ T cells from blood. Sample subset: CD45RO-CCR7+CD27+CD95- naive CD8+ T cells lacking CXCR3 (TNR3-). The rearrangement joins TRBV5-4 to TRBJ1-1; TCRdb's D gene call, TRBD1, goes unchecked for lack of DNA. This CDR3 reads CASSRPGQNTEAFF.